Below are 8 T cell receptor beta chains sequenced from a single sample in a study of T cell clonality in common variable immunodeficiency. Study findings and constraints: In common variable immunodeficiency, TCR beta chains reportedly carried fewer deletions and N-nucleotide insertions.

Libraries were prepared by immunoSEQ multiplex PCR; TCRdb keeps only in-frame clonotypes and omits some of them. Singletons are absent from the sample, which has roughly 5,000 clones. The antigens for these receptors are not known. Sequences were obtained from peripheral blood mononuclear cells. Receptors originate from a human donor with common variable immunodeficiency.

This clone was observed at least ten times. Read sequence stops 3 residues before the CDR3 end, and the germline J gene provides the missing end. This chain links TRBV19 with TRBJ1-2, with D maybe TRBD1 (6 bases). The CDR3 runs to 16 residues. V was clipped by 10 bases and J by 2 bases, with 23 bases between them. Germline V CDR1 and CDR2: LNHDA, SQIVND (reference sequence). CDR3 DNA, as far as it was read: TGTGCCACCTCAGTATGGACAGCTTCTACCAACTATGGC. Amino acid sequence: CATSVWTASTNYG. The entire CDR3 sequence reads CATSVWTASTNYGYTF.

This clone was seen only a few times. The read ends 3 residues early relative to the CDR3; the germline J gene fills the gap. The chain has TRBV5-1 and TRBJ1-5, with D maybe TRBD1 (6 bases). The CDR3 contains 17 residues. The ends were cut back, 3 bases at V and 0 bases at J, with 16 bases in the middle. Germline CDR1 SGHRS, CDR2 YFSETQ. The sequenced CDR3 bases are TGCGCCAGCAGCTCCGGACAGAGAGAGTATAGCAATCAGCCC. It encodes CASSSGQREYSNQP. The full CDR3 sequence reads CASSSGQREYSNQPQHF.

This clone was picked up many times. The CDR3 is cut off 3 residues early in the read; its end comes from the germline J gene. This chain links TRBV19 with TRBJ1-6; maybe TRBD1 (5 bases). The CDR3 length is 15 residues. V was cut by 1 base and J by 7 bases, with 11 bases left in between. Germline-derived CDR1 and CDR2 are LNHDA and SQIVND (reference sequence). Partial CDR3 DNA: TGTGCCAGTAGTATAGGAGGCCAGGGAAATTCACCC. It specifies CASSIGGQGNSP. The whole CDR3 reads CASSIGGQGNSPLHF.

This clone is large. The DNA ends 3 residues before the CDR3 does, and the rest of the CDR3 is filled in from the germline J gene. V is TRBV14 and J is TRBJ2-2, with 14 nucleotides matching TRBD2. Germline-derived CDR1 and CDR2 are SGHDN and FVKESK. Trimming removed 4 bases from V and 6 bases from J; junction bases left unmatched: 1. The CDR3 is made up of 15 amino acids. The sequenced part of the CDR3 DNA is TGTGCCAGCAGCCGACTAGCGGGAGGGGCCGGGGAG. Translating gives CASSRLAGGAGE. From start to end, the CDR3 is CASSRLAGGAGELFF.

This clone is medium-sized within its sample. The CDR3 end is not reached by the read, which stops 3 residues before it; the germline J gene fills it in. The J gene is TRBJ2-7, the V gene TRBV12-3 or TRBV12-4, with D possibly being TRBD1 (5 bases). With 3 bases removed from V and 2 bases from J, the gap between germline ends came to 11 bases. The CDR3 runs to 14 residues. CDR3 bases read: TGTGCCAGCAGTTTGAGGACACAGGCCTACGAG. It translates to CASSLRTQAYE. The full CDR3 protein is CASSLRTQAYEQYF.

This clone has only a few counts. The CDR3 end falls 3 residues outside the read, so it is completed with the germline J gene. This chain connects TRBV5-5 to TRBJ2-7; D gene ambiguous. The CDR3 runs to 12 residues. V was shortened by 3 bases and J by 3 bases, with 7 bases between the two germline ends. CDR1 and CDR2 (germline): SGHKS, YYEKEE (reference sequence). CDR3 bases read: TGTGCCAGCAGCTCCCTCAGCTACGAG. It codes for CASSSLSYE. In full, the CDR3 reads CASSSLSYEQYF.

The table lists this clone with a few counts. The read ends 3 residues early relative to the CDR3; the germline J gene fills the gap. V and J are TRBV20-1 and TRBJ2-7; D perhaps matches TRBD1 (5 bases). V lost 3 bases, J lost 3 bases, and 9 bases lay in between. The CDR3 is 12 amino acids. Germline V gene sequence: CDR1 DFQATT, CDR2 SNEGSKA (reference sequence). The CDR3 is CSARGLGYEQYF. The covered CDR3 bases are TGCAGTGCTAGGGGGCTAGGCTACGAG.

A few counts support this clone. The CDR3 extends 3 residues past the end of the read, so its final part is completed from the germline J gene. The identical CDR3 is also encoded by other nucleotide sequences in the sample. The chain carries TRBV6-1 and TRBJ1-1, with D unresolved. Trimming cost V 3 bases and J 2 bases, with 7 bases left between them. The length of the CDR3 is 13 residues. CDR1 and CDR2 from the germline V gene are MNHNS and SASEGT. Partial CDR3 DNA: TGTGCCAGCAGTGACACCTACAACACTGAA. Translation: CASSDTYNTE. The full CDR3 sequence reads CASSDTYNTEAFF.